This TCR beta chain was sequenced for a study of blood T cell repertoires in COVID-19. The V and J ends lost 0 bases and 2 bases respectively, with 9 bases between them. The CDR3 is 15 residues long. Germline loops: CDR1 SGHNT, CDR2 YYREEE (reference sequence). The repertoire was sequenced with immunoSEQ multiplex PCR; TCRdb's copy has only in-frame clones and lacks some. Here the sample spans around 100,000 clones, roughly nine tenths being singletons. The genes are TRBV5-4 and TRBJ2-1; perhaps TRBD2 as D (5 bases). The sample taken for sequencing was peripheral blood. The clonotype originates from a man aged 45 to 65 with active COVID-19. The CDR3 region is CASSLVRGTYNEQFF. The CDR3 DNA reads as TGTGCCAGCAGCTTGGTTCGGGGAACCTACAATGAGCAGTTCTTC.